This is a list of T cell receptor beta chains from one sample in a study of CD8 T cells in Susac syndrome. TCRdb itself ran the immunoSEQ multiplex PCR reads through MiXCR, one entry per CDR3 protein. The data hold some 210,000 distinct CDR3 sequences, with approximately 94% observed a single time. The sample comprised CD4+ T cells from PBMCs. These receptor sequences come from a human donor with Susac syndrome. CDR3s include the opening cysteine and the closing phenylalanine or tryptophan. The order of the fields is D gene, J gene, V gene, CDR3 protein, CDR3 DNA. The D gene is left open where the match is weak.

NA | TRBJ2-2 | TRBV7-3 | CASSFAPPPNTGELFF | TGTGCCAGCAGCTTCGCCCCTCCCCCCAACACCGGGGAGCTGTTTTTT
NA | TRBJ1-2 | TRBV20-1 | CSAVYDDNAGYTF | TGCAGTGCTGTGTACGATGACAATGCTGGCTACACCTTC
TRBD1 | TRBJ1-5 | TRBV6-2/TRBV6-3 | CASRSAGGFNQPQHF | TGTGCCAGCAGATCGGCAGGGGGCTTTAATCAGCCCCAGCATTTT
TRBD1 | TRBJ1-2 | TRBV3-1 | CASSPIGQGGYGYTF | TGTGCCAGCAGCCCCATTGGACAGGGCGGCTATGGCTACACCTTC
NA | TRBJ1-2 | TRBV7-2 | CASSLEEGDGYTF | TGTGCCAGCAGCTTAGAGGAGGGGGATGGCTACACCTTC
NA | TRBJ2-1 | TRBV7-9 | CASSLLGSVYNEQFF | TGTGCCAGCAGCTTACTGGGCAGCGTCTACAATGAGCAGTTCTTC
NA | TRBJ2-5 | TRBV20-1 | CSGRRPETQYF | TGCAGCGGGCGACGGCCGGAGACCCAGTACTTC
NA | TRBJ2-3 | TRBV27 | CASSPDLTDTQYF | TGTGCCAGCAGTCCGGACCTCACAGATACGCAGTATTTT
NA | TRBJ1-5 | TRBV6-5 | CATPFRQDSNQPQHF | TGTGCCACTCCGTTCCGACAGGATAGCAATCAGCCCCAGCATTTT
NA | TRBJ2-3 | TRBV7-9 | CASSLAGASDTQYF | TGTGCCAGCAGCTTAGCCGGAGCTTCAGATACGCAGTATTTT
NA | TRBJ1-3 | TRBV20-1 | CSARGPGNTTYF | TGCAGTGCCCGGGGGCCTGGAAACACCACATATTTT
NA | TRBJ2-4 | TRBV20-1 | CSASRTVTIAKNIQYF | TGCAGTGCTAGTAGAACAGTCACCATAGCCAAAAACATTCAGTACTTC